Listed below are T cell receptor beta chains from one sample, sequenced in a study of breast tumors, draining lymph nodes, adjacent tissues. From the multiplex PCR reads, TCRdb called clonotypes with MiXCR, one entry per CDR3 protein. The repertoire holds 150,000 to 200,000 distinct CDR3 sequences, with approximately 30% as singletons. What was sequenced was axillary lymph node tissue. The receptors come from a female donor with breast cancer. Some clones in this sample may be carry-over from other donors' samples. Both conserved end residues are part of each CDR3. A D gene is named only where the DNA matches it firmly. Expanded clones get a size class; other rows say once, few or many, or leave the size out.

D gene	J gene	V gene	clone size	CDR3 protein	CDR3 DNA
TRBD2	TRBJ2-5	TRBV11-1	few	CASSLSSGTALQETQYF	TGCGCCAGCAGCTTAAGCAGCGGGACGGCCCTCCAAGAGACCCAGTACTTC
TRBD1	TRBJ2-2	TRBV24-1	many	CATSDTTGYTGELFF	TGTGCCACCAGTGATACGACAGGGTACACCGGGGAGCTGTTTTTT
TRBD1	TRBJ1-2	TRBV20-1	NA	CSARRGDSYTF	TGCAGTGCTAGAAGGGGGGACAGCTATACCTTC
NA	TRBJ1-4	TRBV5-1	NA	CASSFWALGHNERLFF	TGCGCCAGCAGCTTTTGGGCCTTGGGACACAATGAAAGACTGTTTTTT
NA	TRBJ1-5	TRBV19	many	CASSMGRVGQPQHF	TGTGCCAGTAGTATGGGCAGGGTGGGGCAGCCCCAGCATTTT
NA	TRBJ2-2	TRBV9	many	CASSFDSNGELFF	TGTGCCAGCAGCTTCGACTCAAACGGGGAGCTGTTTTTT
TRBD2	TRBJ2-3	TRBV5-5	many	CASSLLLAGTTQYF	TGTGCCAGCAGCTTGCTCCTAGCGGGAACGACGCAGTATTTT
NA	TRBJ1-6	TRBV2	once	CASSPRGDGYNSPLHF	TGTGCCAGCAGTCCCCGGGGGGACGGCTACAATTCACCCCTCCACTTT
NA	TRBJ2-5	TRBV11-2	many	CASSLDNKSWETQYF	TGTGCCAGCAGCTTAGATAACAAATCTTGGGAGACCCAGTACTTC
TRBD2	TRBJ2-1	TRBV27	NA	CASSPTSRTYNEQFF	TGTGCCAGCAGTCCGACTAGCAGAACCTACAATGAGCAGTTCTTC
TRBD2	TRBJ2-3	TRBV9	NA	CASSSGGATDTQYF	TGTGCCAGCAGTAGCGGGGGGGCGACAGATACGCAGTATTTT
NA	TRBJ2-1	TRBV15	NA	CATSRGGAGSEQFF	TGTGCCACCAGCAGAGGTGGGGCCGGTAGTGAGCAGTTCTTC
TRBD2	TRBJ2-5	TRBV7-3	NA	CASSTEPSGGETQYF	TGTGCCAGCAGCACAGAGCCTAGCGGGGGGGAGACCCAGTACTTC
NA	TRBJ2-1	TRBV7-2	many	CASSLWQGISLYRNEQFF	TGTGCCAGCAGCTTATGGCAGGGGATTTCCCTATACCGCAATGAGCAGTTCTTC
NA	TRBJ1-4	TRBV7-9	many	CASSLEEGYNEKLFF	TGTGCCAGCAGCTTAGAGGAGGGTTATAATGAAAAACTGTTTTTT
NA	TRBJ1-3	TRBV12-3/TRBV12-4	many	CASSSNSGYTIYF	TGTGCCAGCAGTTCAAATTCCGGATACACCATATATTTT
TRBD1	TRBJ1-1	TRBV6-2/TRBV6-3	few	CASSRRQGTEAFF	TGTGCCAGCAGCCGCCGACAGGGCACTGAAGCTTTCTTT
TRBD1	TRBJ1-4	TRBV6-4	NA	CASSSTGGEKLFF	TGTGCCAGCAGTTCGACAGGGGGCGAAAAACTGTTTTTT
TRBD1	TRBJ1-6	TRBV18	many	CASSPGTGNNSPLHF	TGTGCCAGCTCACCAGGGACAGGAAATAATTCACCCCTCCACTTT
TRBD1	TRBJ2-5	TRBV19	many	CASSIGLGQGGETQYF	TGTGCCAGTAGTATTGGTCTCGGACAGGGCGGAGAGACCCAGTACTTC
TRBD1	TRBJ2-5	TRBV7-9	many	CASSIRLGTGQETQYF	TGTGCCAGCAGCATCCGACTAGGGACAGGCCAAGAGACCCAGTACTTC
NA	TRBJ2-3	TRBV6-5	few	CASRPRNTDTQYF	TGTGCCAGCAGGCCGAGAAACACAGATACGCAGTATTTT
NA	TRBJ2-1	TRBV7-2	many	CASSWGARAYNEQFF	TGTGCCAGCAGCTGGGGGGCCAGGGCATACAATGAGCAGTTCTTC
NA	TRBJ2-1	TRBV10-1	many	CASSEKAYNEQFF	TGCGCCAGCAGTGAAAAGGCCTACAATGAGCAGTTCTTC
TRBD2	TRBJ2-3	TRBV7-9	many	CASSLSGIERDTQYF	TGTGCCAGCAGCCTTAGCGGGATAGAACGAGATACGCAGTATTTT
NA	TRBJ1-6	TRBV5-6	once	CASSFGGEGNSPLHF	TGTGCCAGCAGCTTTGGAGGGGAGGGTAATTCACCCCTCCACTTT
NA	TRBJ2-5	TRBV7-3	NA	CASTQGGAGETQYF	TGTGCCTCCACGCAGGGGGGGGCAGGGGAGACCCAGTACTTC
NA	TRBJ2-2	TRBV27	many	CASSLTVWTGELFF	TGTGCCAGCAGTTTGACAGTGTGGACCGGGGAGCTGTTTTTT
TRBD1	TRBJ2-3	TRBV11-2	once	CASIQGGADTQYF	TGTGCCAGCATCCAAGGGGGCGCAGATACGCAGTATTTT
NA	TRBJ1-6	TRBV12-3/TRBV12-4	many	CASSPASSYNSPLHF	TGTGCCAGCAGTCCAGCGAGCTCCTATAATTCACCCCTCCACTTT
NA	TRBJ2-2	TRBV5-1	many	CASSPRGSAITGELFF	TGCGCCAGCAGCCCCCGTGGTAGCGCCATCACCGGGGAGCTGTTTTTT
TRBD2	TRBJ2-3	TRBV2	many	CASPVGRLAGARGDTQYF	TGTGCCAGCCCTGTCGGGCGCCTAGCGGGGGCCCGCGGAGATACGCAGTATTTT
TRBD2	TRBJ2-1	TRBV6-1	few	CASSLRSGGASDEQFF	TGTGCCAGCAGTCTCCGTAGCGGGGGGGCCTCGGATGAGCAGTTCTTC
NA	TRBJ2-3	TRBV10-1	many	CASAQRLGDTQYF	TGCGCCAGCGCCCAGCGGCTGGGAGATACGCAGTATTTT
NA	TRBJ1-4	TRBV5-1	many	CASSLEGVEVKLVF	TGCGCCAGCAGCCTGGAAGGCGTGGAGGTAAAACTCGTTTTT
NA	TRBJ2-5	TRBV20-1	many	CSARFAPMLETQYF	TGCAGTGCTAGGTTTGCCCCCATGTTGGAGACCCAGTACTTC
NA	TRBJ1-1	TRBV10-2	many	CATSLGTMSYTEAFF	TGCGCCACCTCACTTGGGACAATGAGCTACACTGAAGCTTTCTTT
NA	TRBJ1-6	TRBV7-2	NA	CASSLASGAREAYNSPLHF	TGTGCCAGCAGCTTAGCCAGCGGGGCCAGGGAGGCCTATAATTCACCCCTCCACTTT
TRBD1	TRBJ1-2	TRBV5-1	NA	CASCLDRDYGYTF	TGCGCCAGCTGCTTAGACAGGGACTATGGCTACACCTTC
NA	TRBJ2-5	TRBV20-1	many	CSEGPPETQYF	TGCAGTGAGGGACCCCCAGAGACCCAGTACTTC
NA	TRBJ1-2	TRBV11-2	many	CASSSFAGNGYGYTF	TGTGCCAGCAGCTCATTCGCGGGGAACGGGTATGGCTACACCTTC
NA	TRBJ1-6	TRBV6-5	many	CASSHLGVTYNSPLHF	TGTGCCAGCAGTCACCTGGGGGTAACCTATAATTCACCCCTCCACTTT
NA	TRBJ2-7	TRBV6-2/TRBV6-3	many	CASSYLVGYEQYF	TGTGCCAGCAGTTACTTGGTGGGGTACGAGCAGTACTTC
NA	TRBJ1-4	TRBV29-1	NA	CGADRNEKLFF	TGCGGCGCCGACCGTAATGAAAAACTGTTTTTT
NA	TRBJ2-7	TRBV28	NA	CASTLMIGGRGSYEQYF	TGTGCCAGCACCCTGATGATTGGGGGGCGCGGTTCCTACGAGCAGTACTTC
NA	TRBJ2-7	TRBV5-6	many	CASSQENEGEQYF	TGTGCCAGCAGCCAAGAAAACGAGGGGGAGCAGTACTTC